A single T cell receptor (beta chain) is shown here with its context. Its antigen is as yet unknown. The V end was cut by 6 bases, the J end by 4 bases, with 12 bases between. In germline, CDR1 is MNHNY, CDR2 SVGAGI (reference sequence). There are 14 residues in the CDR3. These data originate in a study of cytomegalovirus exposure and HLA in healthy donors. Overall study context: Earlier work reported about 110 million unique TCR beta sequences from 180 million or so T cells. Study observations and caveats: Another analysis was done later, and it associated around 15,000 TCR beta sequences with HLA alleles at 0.05 false discovery rate.

PCR was performed using 60 Vbeta and 13 Jbeta primers. The protocol was immunoSEQ multiplex PCR, while the TCRdb copy is restricted to in-frame clones and leaves out a portion. The table has around 130,000 clones, roughly 80% seen once. Sequencing was performed on PBMCs. This sequence originates from a woman between 35 and 50 years old in good health and CMV-seropositive. The chain employs TRBV6-6 and TRBJ1-4; D perhaps matches TRBD1 (6 bases). CDR3: CASRMDSLNEKLFF. CDR3 DNA sequence: TGTGCCAGCAGGATGGACAGCCTTAATGAAAAACTGTTTTTT.